This T cell receptor beta chain comes out of a study of blood T cell repertoires in COVID-19. The overall study: PBMCs, B-cell-depleted T cells, or T cells provided the cDNA or gDNA that made up the material.

Original analysis: Using reference gene primer amplification, nucleated cell counts were estimated. TCRdb's copy holds only in-frame clones and misses some; the assay was immunoSEQ multiplex PCR. The DNA gave D and trimming, while V, J and clone size come from that table. The sample consists of about 110,000 clones, around 90% of them appearing once. CDR3 length equals 13 residues. Germline V gene sequence: CDR1 SGHVS, CDR2 FNYEAQ. Trimming took 8 bases from V and 5 from J; bases not matched to a gene: 5. The source is a middle-aged man with active or convalescent COVID-19. Sequencing used peripheral blood. The chain recombines TRBV7-6 with TRBJ2-2; 7 nucleotides align to TRBD1. DNA of the CDR3: TGTGCCAGCCGGCCAGGGGGAACCGGGGAGCTGTTTTTT. This translates into CASRPGGTGELFF.